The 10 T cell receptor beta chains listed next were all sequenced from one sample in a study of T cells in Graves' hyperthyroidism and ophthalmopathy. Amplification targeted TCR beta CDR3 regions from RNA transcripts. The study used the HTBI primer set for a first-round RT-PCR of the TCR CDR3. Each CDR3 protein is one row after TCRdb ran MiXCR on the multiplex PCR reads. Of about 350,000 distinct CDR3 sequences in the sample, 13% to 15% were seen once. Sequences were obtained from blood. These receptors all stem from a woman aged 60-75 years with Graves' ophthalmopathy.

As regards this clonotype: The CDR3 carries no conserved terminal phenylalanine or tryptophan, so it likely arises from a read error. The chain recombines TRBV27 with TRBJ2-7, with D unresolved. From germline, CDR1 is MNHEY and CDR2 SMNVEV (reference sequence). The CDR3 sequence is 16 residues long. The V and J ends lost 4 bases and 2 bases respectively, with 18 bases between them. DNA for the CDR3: TGTGCCAGCAGTTCCTCCGCCGGGCGTCGGGCCTACGAGCAGTACCTC. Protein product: CASSSSAGRRAYEQYL.

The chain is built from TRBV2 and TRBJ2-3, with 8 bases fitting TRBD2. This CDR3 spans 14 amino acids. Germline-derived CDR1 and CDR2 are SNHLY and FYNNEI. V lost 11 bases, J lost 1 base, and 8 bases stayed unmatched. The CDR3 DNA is TGTGCCTCCAAGGGTAGCGGGGGCACAGATACGCAGTATTTT. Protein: CASKGSGGTDTQYF.

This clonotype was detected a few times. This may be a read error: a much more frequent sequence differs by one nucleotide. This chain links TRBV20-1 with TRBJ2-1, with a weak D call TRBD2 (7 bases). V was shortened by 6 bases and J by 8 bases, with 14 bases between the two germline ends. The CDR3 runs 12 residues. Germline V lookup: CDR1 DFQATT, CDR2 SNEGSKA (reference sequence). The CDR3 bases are TGCAGTGCCCGGGACGGGGGGCATGAGCAGTTCTTC. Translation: CSARDGGHEQFF.

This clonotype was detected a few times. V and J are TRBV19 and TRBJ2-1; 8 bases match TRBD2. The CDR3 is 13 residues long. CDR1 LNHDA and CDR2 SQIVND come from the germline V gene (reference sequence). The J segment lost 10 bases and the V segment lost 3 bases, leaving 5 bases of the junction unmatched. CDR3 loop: CASSILASGEQFF. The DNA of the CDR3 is TGTGCCAGTAGTATCTTAGCTAGCGGGGAGCAGTTCTTC. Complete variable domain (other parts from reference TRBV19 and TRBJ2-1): DGGITQSPKYLFRKEGQNVTLSCEQNLNHDAMYWYRQDPGQGLRLIYYSQIVNDFQKGDIAEGYSVSREKKESFPLTVTSAQKNPTAFYLCASSILASGEQFFGPGTRLTVL.

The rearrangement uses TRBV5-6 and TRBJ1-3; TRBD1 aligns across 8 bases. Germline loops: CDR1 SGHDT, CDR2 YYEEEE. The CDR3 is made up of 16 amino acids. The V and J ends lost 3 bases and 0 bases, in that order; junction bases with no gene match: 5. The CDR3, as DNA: TGTGCCAGCAGCTCGACAGGGGACCTCTCTGGAAACACCATATATTTT. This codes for CASSSTGDLSGNTIYF.

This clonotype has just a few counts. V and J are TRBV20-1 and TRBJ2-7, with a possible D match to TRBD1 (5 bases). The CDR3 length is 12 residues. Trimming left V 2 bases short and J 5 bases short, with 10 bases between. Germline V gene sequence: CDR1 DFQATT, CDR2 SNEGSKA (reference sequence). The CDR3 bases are TGCAGTGCTAGACACCCGACAGACGAGCAGTACTTC. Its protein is CSARHPTDEQYF.

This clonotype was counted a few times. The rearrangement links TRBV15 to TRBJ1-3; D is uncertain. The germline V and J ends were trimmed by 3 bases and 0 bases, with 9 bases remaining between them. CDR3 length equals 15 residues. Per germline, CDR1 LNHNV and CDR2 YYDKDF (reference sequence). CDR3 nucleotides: TGTGCCACCAGCAGGTCAACAAACTCTGGAAACACCATATATTTT. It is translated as CATSRSTNSGNTIYF.

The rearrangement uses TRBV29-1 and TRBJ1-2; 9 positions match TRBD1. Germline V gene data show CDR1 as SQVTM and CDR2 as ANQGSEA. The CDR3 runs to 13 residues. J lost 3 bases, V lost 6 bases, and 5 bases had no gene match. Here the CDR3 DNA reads TGCAGCGTCCGGGACAGGGTTGACTATGGCTACACCTTC. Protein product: CSVRDRVDYGYTF.

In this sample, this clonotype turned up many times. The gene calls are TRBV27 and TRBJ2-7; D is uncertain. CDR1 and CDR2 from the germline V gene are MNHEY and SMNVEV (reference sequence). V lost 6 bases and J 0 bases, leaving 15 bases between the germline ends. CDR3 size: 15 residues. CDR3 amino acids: CASSLGLGSSYEQYF. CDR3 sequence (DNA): TGTGCCAGCAGCTTAGGGCTGGGAAGCTCCTACGAGCAGTACTTC.

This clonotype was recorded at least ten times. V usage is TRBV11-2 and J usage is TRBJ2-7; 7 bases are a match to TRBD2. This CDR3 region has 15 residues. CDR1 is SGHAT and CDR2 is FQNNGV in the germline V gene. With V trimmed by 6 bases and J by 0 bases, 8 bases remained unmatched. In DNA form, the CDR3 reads TGTGCCAGCAGAGTGAGCGGGGTCACCTCCTACGAGCAGTACTTC. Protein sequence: CASRVSGVTSYEQYF.